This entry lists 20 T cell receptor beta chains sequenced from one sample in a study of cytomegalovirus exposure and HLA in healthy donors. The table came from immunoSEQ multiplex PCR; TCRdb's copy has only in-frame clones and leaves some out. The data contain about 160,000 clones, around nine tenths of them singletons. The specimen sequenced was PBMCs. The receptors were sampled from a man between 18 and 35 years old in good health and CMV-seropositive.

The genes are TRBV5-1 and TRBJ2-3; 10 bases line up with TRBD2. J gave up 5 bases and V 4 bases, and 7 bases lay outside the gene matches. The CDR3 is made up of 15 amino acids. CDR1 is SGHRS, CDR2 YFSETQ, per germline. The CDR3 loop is CASSPSSGRRDTQYF. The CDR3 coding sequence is TGCGCCAGCAGCCCCTCTAGCGGGAGAAGAGATACGCAGTATTTT.

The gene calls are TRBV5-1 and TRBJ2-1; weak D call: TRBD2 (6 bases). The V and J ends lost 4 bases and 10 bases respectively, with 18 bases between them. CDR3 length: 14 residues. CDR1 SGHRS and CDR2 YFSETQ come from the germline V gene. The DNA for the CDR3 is TGCGCCAGCAGCGAAATAGGAGGGCCGGGGGAGCAGTTCTTC. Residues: CASSEIGGPGEQFF.

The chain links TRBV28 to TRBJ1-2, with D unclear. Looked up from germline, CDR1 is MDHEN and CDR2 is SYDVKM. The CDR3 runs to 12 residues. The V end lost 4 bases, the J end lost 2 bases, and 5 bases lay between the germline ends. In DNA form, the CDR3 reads TGTGCCAGCAGTTCCCAAAACTATGGCTACACCTTC. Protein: CASSSQNYGYTF.

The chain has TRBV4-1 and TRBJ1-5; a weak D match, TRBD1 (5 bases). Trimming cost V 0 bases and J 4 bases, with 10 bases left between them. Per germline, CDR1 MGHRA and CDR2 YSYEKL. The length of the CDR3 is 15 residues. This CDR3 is CASSQDRQGNQPQHF. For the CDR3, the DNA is TGCGCCAGCAGCCAAGATAGGCAGGGAAATCAGCCCCAGCATTTT.

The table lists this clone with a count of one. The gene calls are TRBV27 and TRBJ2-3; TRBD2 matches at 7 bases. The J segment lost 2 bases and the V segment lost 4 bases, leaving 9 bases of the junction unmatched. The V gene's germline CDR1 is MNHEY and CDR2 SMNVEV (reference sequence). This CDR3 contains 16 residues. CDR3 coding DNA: TGTGCCAGCAGTTCCCTGCTGACTAGCTTCACAGATACGCAGTATTTT. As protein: CASSSLLTSFTDTQYF.

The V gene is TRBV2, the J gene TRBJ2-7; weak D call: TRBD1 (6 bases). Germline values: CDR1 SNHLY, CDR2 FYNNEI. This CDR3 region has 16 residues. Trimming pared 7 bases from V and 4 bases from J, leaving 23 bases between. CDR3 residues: CASIIPAGAWGYEQYF. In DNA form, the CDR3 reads TGTGCCAGCATAATACCAGCAGGGGCTTGGGGATACGAGCAGTACTTC.

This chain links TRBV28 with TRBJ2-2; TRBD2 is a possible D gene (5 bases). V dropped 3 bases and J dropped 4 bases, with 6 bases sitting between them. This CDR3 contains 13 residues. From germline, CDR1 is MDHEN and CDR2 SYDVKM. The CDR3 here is CASSLRATGELFF. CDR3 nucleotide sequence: TGTGCCAGCAGTTTGCGGGCCACCGGGGAGCTGTTTTTT.

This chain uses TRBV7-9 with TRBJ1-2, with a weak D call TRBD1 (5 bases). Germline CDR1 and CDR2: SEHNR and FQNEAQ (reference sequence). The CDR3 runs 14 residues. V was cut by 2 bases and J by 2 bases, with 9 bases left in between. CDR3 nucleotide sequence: TGTGCCAGCAGCTTACTCCAGGGAAACTATGGCTACACCTTC. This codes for CASSLLQGNYGYTF.

CDR3 region: CASSALPGGTDTQYF. Here the CDR3 DNA reads TGTGCCAGCAGCGCACTTCCGGGGGGCACAGATACGCAGTATTTT. The chain employs TRBV12-1 and TRBJ2-3; TRBD2 is the table's D call, not checked against the DNA. TRBV12-1 is recorded as a pseudogene. There are 15 residues in the CDR3.

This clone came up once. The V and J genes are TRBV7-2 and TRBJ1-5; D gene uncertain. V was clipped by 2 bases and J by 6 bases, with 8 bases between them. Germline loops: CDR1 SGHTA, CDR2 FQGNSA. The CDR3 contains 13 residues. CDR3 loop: CASSLPGSQPQHF. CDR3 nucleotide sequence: TGTGCCAGCAGCTTACCCGGGAGTCAGCCCCAGCATTTT.

Written as DNA, the CDR3 is TGTGCCTGGAGTCGAACAGGGGTGAGGTATGGCTACACCTTC. It encodes CAWSRTGVRYGYTF. This chain joins TRBV30 and TRBJ1-2; 7 bases are shared with TRBD1. Germline values: CDR1 GTSNPN, CDR2 SVGIG (reference sequence). The CDR3 is 14 residues long. The junction had 8 bases not matched to a gene; V was cut back by 2 bases and J by 5 bases.

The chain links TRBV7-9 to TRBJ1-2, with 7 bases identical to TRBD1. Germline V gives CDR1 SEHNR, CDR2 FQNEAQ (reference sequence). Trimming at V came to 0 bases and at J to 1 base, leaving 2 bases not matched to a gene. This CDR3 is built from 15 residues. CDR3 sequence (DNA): TGTGCCAGCAGCTTAGCTGGGACAGATAACTATGGCTACACCTTC. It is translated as CASSLAGTDNYGYTF.

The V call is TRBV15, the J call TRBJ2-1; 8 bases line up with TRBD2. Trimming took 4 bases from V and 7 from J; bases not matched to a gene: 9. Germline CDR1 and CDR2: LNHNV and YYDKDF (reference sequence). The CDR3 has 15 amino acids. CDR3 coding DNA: TGTGCCACCAGCAAGTCAGCGGGAGCAGCAAATGAGCAGTTCTTC. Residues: CATSKSAGAANEQFF.

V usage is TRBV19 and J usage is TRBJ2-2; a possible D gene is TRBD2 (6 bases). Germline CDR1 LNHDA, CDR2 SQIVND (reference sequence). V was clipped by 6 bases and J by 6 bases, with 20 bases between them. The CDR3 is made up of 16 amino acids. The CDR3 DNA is TGTGCCAGTAGACCTACGACTAGTATAAGGGCCGGGGAGCTGTTTTTT. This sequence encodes CASRPTTSIRAGELFF.

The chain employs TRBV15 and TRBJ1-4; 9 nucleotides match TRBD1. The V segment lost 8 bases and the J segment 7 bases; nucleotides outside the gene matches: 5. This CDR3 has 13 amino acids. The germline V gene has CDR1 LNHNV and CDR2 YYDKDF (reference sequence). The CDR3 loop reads CATRGTGFEKLFF. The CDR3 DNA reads TGTGCCACCCGGGGGACAGGGTTTGAAAAACTGTTTTTT.

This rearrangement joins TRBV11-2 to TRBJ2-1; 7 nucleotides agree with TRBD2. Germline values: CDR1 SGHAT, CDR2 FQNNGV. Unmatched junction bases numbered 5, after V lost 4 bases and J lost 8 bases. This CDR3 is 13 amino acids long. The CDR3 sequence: CASSSLLAHEQFF. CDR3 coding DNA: TGTGCCAGCAGCTCCTTACTAGCGCATGAGCAGTTCTTC.

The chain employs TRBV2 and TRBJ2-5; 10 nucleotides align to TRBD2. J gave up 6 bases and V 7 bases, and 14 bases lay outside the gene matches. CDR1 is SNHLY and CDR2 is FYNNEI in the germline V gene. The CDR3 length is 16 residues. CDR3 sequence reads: CASNVRLAGAFKTQYF. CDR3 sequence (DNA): TGTGCCAGCAACGTGAGGCTAGCGGGAGCATTTAAGACCCAGTACTTC.

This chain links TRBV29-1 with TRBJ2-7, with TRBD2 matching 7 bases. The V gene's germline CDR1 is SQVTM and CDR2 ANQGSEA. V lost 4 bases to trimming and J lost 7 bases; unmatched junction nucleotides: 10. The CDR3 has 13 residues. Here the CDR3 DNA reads TGCAGCGTTGTGTCGGGAGGAGGTTGGGAGCAGTACTTC. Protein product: CSVVSGGGWEQYF.

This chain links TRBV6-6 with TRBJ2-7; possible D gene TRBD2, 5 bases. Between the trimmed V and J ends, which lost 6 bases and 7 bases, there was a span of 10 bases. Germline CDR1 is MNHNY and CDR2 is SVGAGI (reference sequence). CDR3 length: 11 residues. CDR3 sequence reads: CASSPSGEQYF. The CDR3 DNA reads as TGTGCCAGCAGCCCCTCGGGGGAGCAGTACTTC.

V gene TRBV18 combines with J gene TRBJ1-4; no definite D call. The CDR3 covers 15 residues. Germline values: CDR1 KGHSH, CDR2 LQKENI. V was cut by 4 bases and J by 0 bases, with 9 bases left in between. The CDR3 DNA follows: TGTGCCAGCTCACAAACTAGAGCAACTAATGAAAAACTGTTTTTT. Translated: CASSQTRATNEKLFF.